Below are 9 T cell receptor beta chains sequenced from a single sample in a study of blood T cell repertoires in COVID-19. Assay used: immunoSEQ multiplex PCR; TCRdb lists only in-frame clones, some missing. The sample carries 250,000 or so clones, around four fifths recorded once. The material sequenced was peripheral blood. The receptors come from a man aged 50-60 years with acute or convalescent COVID-19.

This CDR3 reads CASSGGLSYEQYF. The CDR3, as DNA: TGTGCCAGTAGTGGCGGACTCTCCTACGAGCAGTACTTC. The chain joins TRBV19 to TRBJ2-7, with a weak D call TRBD2 (5 bases). The V end lost 5 bases, the J end lost 0 bases, and 8 bases lay between the germline ends. Germline assignment: CDR1 LNHDA and CDR2 SQIVND (reference sequence). CDR3 length: 13 amino acids.

The chain recombines TRBV6-2 or TRBV6-3 with TRBJ1-5, with TRBD1 matching over 8 bases. In germline, CDR1 is MNHEY, CDR2 SVGEGT. The V and J ends lost 2 bases and 8 bases, in that order; junction bases with no gene match: 2. The CDR3 length is 13 residues. CDR3 DNA: TGTGCCAGCAGTTACAGACAGGGGAAGCCCCAGCATTTT. Its translation: CASSYRQGKPQHF.

This clone was detected only a few times. The V and J genes are TRBV5-1 and TRBJ1-1, with a tentative D call TRBD1 (5 bases). The ends were cut back, 5 bases at V and 2 bases at J, with 13 bases in the middle. Germline V gene data show CDR1 as SGHRS and CDR2 as YFSETQ. This CDR3 spans 14 amino acids. The CDR3 DNA sequence: TGCGCCAGCAGTCATCAGGGTCGCAACACTGAAGCTTTCTTT. Its translation: CASSHQGRNTEAFF.

The chain employs TRBV7-9 and TRBJ2-5, with 8 bases matching TRBD1. CDR3 size: 15 residues. J was trimmed by 2 bases and V by 4 bases; bases with no gene match: 6. In germline, CDR1 is SEHNR, CDR2 FQNEAQ (reference sequence). CDR3 residues: CASSSRQGRQETQYF. Written as DNA, the CDR3 is TGTGCCAGCAGCTCGAGACAGGGGAGGCAAGAGACCCAGTACTTC.

The rearrangement links TRBV3-1 (or the pseudogene TRBV3-2) to TRBJ2-1, with D tentatively TRBD1 (6 bases). The CDR3 totals 12 residues. Germline V gene sequence: CDR1 LGHDT, CDR2 YNNKEL (reference sequence). Deletions cut 3 bases from V and 9 bases from J, with 9 bases between. CDR3 DNA: TGTGCCAGCAGCCAGAGGGGGTTTGAGCAGTTCTTC. Its protein is CASSQRGFEQFF.

The count of this clone is one. The genes are TRBV6-1 and TRBJ1-6, with TRBD1 matching 10 bases. The germline V gene has CDR1 MNHNS and CDR2 SASEGT. The CDR3 runs to 17 residues. The junction had 1 base not matched to a gene; V was cut back by 0 bases and J by 2 bases. CDR3 region: CASSEATGGTYNSPLHF. CDR3 DNA: TGTGCCAGCAGTGAAGCGACAGGGGGCACCTATAATTCACCCCTCCACTTT.

The chain is built from TRBV13 and TRBJ2-5, with 8 bases fitting TRBD2. The junction had 2 bases not matched to a gene; V was cut back by 0 bases and J by 2 bases. The germline V gene has CDR1 PRHDT and CDR2 FYEKMQ (reference sequence). This CDR3 is 15 amino acids long. CDR3 in DNA: TGTGCCAGCAGCTTAGGCGGGGGGGGGCAAGAGACCCAGTACTTC. Its protein product is CASSLGGGGQETQYF.

V is TRBV11-3 and J is TRBJ2-1, with no clear D. The CDR3 runs 13 residues. Germline values: CDR1 SGHNT, CDR2 YENEEA. Between the trimmed V and J ends, which lost 9 bases and 0 bases, there was a span of 9 bases. The DNA of the CDR3 is TGTGCCAGTTCGTCCAGCTCCTACAATGAGCAGTTCTTC. Its protein product is CASSSSSYNEQFF.

This chain joins TRBV5-1 and TRBJ1-2; 11 nucleotides align to TRBD1. The CDR3 totals 14 residues. Germline V gene data show CDR1 as SGHRS and CDR2 as YFSETQ. The trim removed 5 bases at V and 6 bases at J, leaving 6 bases unmatched. The CDR3 loop is CASRNPGQGDGYTF. CDR3 nucleotide sequence: TGCGCCAGCAGAAATCCGGGACAGGGGGATGGCTACACCTTC.